The source of this T cell receptor (beta chain) is a study of T cells after posttransplantation cyclophosphamide. Cells defined as naive were viable CD3+CD4+ or CD3+CD8+ and CCR7+CD45RA+CD45RO-CD95-CD27+CD28+. Per the germline V gene, CDR1 is SGHRS and CDR2 is YFSETQ. The CDR3 length is 16 residues. V lost 3 bases to trimming and J lost 4 bases; unmatched junction nucleotides: 5. Profiled with immunoSEQ multiplex PCR; TCRdb holds only in-frame clones, not every one. The sample includes more than 30,000 clones, 75% to 95% of them seen just once. What was sequenced was naive CD4+ T cells sorted from PBMCs. This chain joins TRBV5-1 and TRBJ2-3, with 13 bases matching TRBD2. This TCR was sampled from a woman aged 55 to 70 in good health, CMV-negative, and a related stem cell transplant donor. This CDR3 is CASSSKLAGGPDTQYF. The CDR3 DNA follows: TGCGCCAGCAGCTCCAAACTAGCGGGGGGGCCAGATACGCAGTATTTT.